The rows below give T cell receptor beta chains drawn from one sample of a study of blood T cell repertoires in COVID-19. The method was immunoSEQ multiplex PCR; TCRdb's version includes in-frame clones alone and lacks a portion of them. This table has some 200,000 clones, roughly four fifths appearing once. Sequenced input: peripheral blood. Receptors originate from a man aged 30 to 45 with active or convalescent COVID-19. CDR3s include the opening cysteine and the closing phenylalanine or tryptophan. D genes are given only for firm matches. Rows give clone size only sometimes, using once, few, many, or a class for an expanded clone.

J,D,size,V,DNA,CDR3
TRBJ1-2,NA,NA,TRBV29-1,TGCAGCGTTGACCGGTGGCAGGGTAATGGCTACACCTTC,CSVDRWQGNGYTF
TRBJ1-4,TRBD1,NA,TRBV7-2,TGTGCCAGCAGCCCACAGACAGGGGGCAATGAAAAACTGTTTTTT,CASSPQTGGNEKLFF
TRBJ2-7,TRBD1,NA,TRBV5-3,TGTGCCAGAAGCTTAGGGACAGTGAAGAATTATCCCTACGAGCAGTACTTC,CARSLGTVKNYPYEQYF
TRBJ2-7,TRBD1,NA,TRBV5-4,TGTGCCAGCAGCTTGGTAACAGGGGGCCACGAGCAGTACTTC,CASSLVTGGHEQYF
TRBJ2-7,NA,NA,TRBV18,TGTGCCAGCTCACCACTGACAGAGTCCCACGAGCAGTACTTC,CASSPLTESHEQYF
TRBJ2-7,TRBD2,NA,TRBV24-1,TGTGCCACTGGGAGCGGGATTGACGACGAGCAGTACTTC,CATGSGIDDEQYF
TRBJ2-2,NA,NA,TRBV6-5,TGTGCCAGCAGTTACTCGGCAACCCCCGGGGAGCTGTTTTTT,CASSYSATPGELFF
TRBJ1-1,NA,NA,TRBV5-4,TGTGCCAGCAGCCAAGCCATCAGACAGAGGAACACTGAAGCTTTCTTT,CASSQAIRQRNTEAFF
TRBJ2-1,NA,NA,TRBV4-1,TGCGCCAGCAGCCATCGTTACCCGCTTAATGGCGGGTCGGACTACAATGAGCAGTTCTTC,CASSHRYPLNGGSDYNEQFF
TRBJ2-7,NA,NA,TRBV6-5,TGTGCCAGCAGTTACTCGGGGGGAGGCGGATACGAGCAGTACTTC,CASSYSGGGGYEQYF
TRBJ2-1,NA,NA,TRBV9,TGTGCCAGCAGCGTAACAGGGAGCTCCTACAATGAGCAGTTCTTC,CASSVTGSSYNEQFF
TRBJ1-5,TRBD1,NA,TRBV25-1,TGTGCCAGCGGGACAGGGAACCAGCCCCAGCATTTT,CASGTGNQPQHF
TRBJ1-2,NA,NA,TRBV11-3,TGTGCCAGCGGTGAGGGATCGAGCTATGGCTACACCTTC,CASGEGSSYGYTF
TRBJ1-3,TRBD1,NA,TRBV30,TGTGCCTGGAGGCAGGACAGGGGCACTGGAAACACCATATATTTT,CAWRQDRGTGNTIYF
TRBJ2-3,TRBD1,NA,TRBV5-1,TGCGCCAGCAGCCAACAGGGGGCGCGGACAGATACGCAGTATTTT,CASSQQGARTDTQYF
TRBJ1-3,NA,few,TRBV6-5,TGTGCCAGCAGTTACTCGGGCCCGATCTCTGGAAACACCATATATTTT,CASSYSGPISGNTIYF
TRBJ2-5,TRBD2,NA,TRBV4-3,TGCGCCAGCAGCCAAGATCTAGCGGGAGGGCAAGAGACCCAGTACTTC,CASSQDLAGGQETQYF
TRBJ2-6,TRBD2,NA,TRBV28,TGTGCCAGCACCGCAGGGACTAGCGGGGGGCTACGCTCTGGGGCCAACGTCCTGACTTTC,CASTAGTSGGLRSGANVLTF
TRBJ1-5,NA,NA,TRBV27,TGTGCCAGCAGTTTGTCCAGGAATCAGCCCCAGCATTTT,CASSLSRNQPQHF
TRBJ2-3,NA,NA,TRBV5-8,TGTGCCAGCAGCTCACGGAGAGATACGCAGTATTTT,CASSSRRDTQYF
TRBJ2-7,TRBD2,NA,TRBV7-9,TGTGCCAGCAGCTTGAAACTAGCGGGAGCGGACGAGCAGTACTTC,CASSLKLAGADEQYF
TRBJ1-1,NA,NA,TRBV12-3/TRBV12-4,TGTGCCAGCACCTCCAGGTCGAACACTGAAGCTTTCTTT,CASTSRSNTEAFF
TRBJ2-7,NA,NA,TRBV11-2,TGTGCCAGCAGCTTAGGTTGGACAGCCGCCTACGAGCAGTACTTC,CASSLGWTAAYEQYF
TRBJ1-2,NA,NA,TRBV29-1,TGCAGCGTTGAAGATTTTGAACCCGAAGCGATCTATGGCTACACCTTC,CSVEDFEPEAIYGYTF
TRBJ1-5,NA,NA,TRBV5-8,TGTGCCAGCAACCTGGCTGGGGCAGGGGAAGACAATCAGCCCCAGCATTTT,CASNLAGAGEDNQPQHF
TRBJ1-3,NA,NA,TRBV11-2,TGTGCCAGCAGCTTTTCCTCAGTCCTTACTGGAAACACCATATATTTT,CASSFSSVLTGNTIYF
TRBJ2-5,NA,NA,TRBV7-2,TGTGCCAGCAGCTGGAAAGACACATTTCTCCGACCTGGGCAAGAGACCCAGTACTTC,CASSWKDTFLRPGQETQYF
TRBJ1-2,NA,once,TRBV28,TGTGCCAGCAGTCGGCCGGGGGGCACGAACTATGGCTACACCTTC,CASSRPGGTNYGYTF
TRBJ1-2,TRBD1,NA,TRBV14,TGTGCCAGCAGCAGACGAGGGGGCTTGGGTGGCTACACCTTC,CASSRRGGLGGYTF
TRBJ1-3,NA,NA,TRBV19,TGTGCCAGTACCTACGTCGGTGGCTCTGGAAACACCATATATTTT,CASTYVGGSGNTIYF
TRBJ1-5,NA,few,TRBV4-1,TGCGCCAGCAGCCAAGAACGCGTTAGCAATCAGCCCCAGCATTTT,CASSQERVSNQPQHF
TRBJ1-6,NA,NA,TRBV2,TGTGCCAGCAGGGACAATGATGATTCACCCCTCCACTTT,CASRDNDDSPLHF
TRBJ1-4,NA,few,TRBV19,TGTGCCAGTTCGTATGGGGGGGAAAAACTGTTTTTT,CASSYGGEKLFF
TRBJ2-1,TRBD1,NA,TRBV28,TGTGCCAGCAGTTTTATTGGGGACAGGTGCCCCAATGAGCAGTTCTTC,CASSFIGDRCPNEQFF
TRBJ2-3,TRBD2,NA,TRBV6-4,TGTGCCAGCAGTGACGGGGGGGCAGATACGCAGTATTTT,CASSDGGADTQYF
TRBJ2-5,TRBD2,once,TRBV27,TGTGCCAGCAGTTTAGGGGCGCGTCTAGCGGGGGGTCAAGAGACCCAGTACTTC,CASSLGARLAGGQETQYF
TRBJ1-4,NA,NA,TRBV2,TGTGCCAGCAGTGAAGACCCCCCGGGAGCCCCGGAAAAACTGTTTTTT,CASSEDPPGAPEKLFF
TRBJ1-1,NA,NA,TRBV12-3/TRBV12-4,TGTGCCAGCAGTTTAGTAGGGGACACTGAAGCTTTCTTT,CASSLVGDTEAFF
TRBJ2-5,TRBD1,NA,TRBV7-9,TGTGCCAGCAGCTTAGGACAGGGAGTGAAAGAGACCCAGTACTTC,CASSLGQGVKETQYF
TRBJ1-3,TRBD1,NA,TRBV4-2,TGTGCCAGCAGCATGGGACAGGGTGGTGGAAACACCATATATTTT,CASSMGQGGGNTIYF
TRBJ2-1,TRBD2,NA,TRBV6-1,TGTGCCAGCAGTGATATCGGGACTAGCAGTAACAATGAGCAGTTCTTC,CASSDIGTSSNNEQFF
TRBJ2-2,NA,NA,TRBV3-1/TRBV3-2,TGTGCCAGCAGCCAGGGTCTAGTGAACACCGGGGAGCTGTTTTTT,CASSQGLVNTGELFF
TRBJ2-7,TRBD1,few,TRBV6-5,TGTGCCAGCAGTTACTCGACAGGGGCCTACGAGCAGTACTTC,CASSYSTGAYEQYF
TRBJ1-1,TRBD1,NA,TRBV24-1,TGTGCCACCAGTGATCCAGACAGGGTCGCTTTCTTT,CATSDPDRVAFF
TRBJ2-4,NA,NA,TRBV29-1,TGCAGCGTTTCCGACAGCATACTAGCCAAAAACATTCAGTACTTC,CSVSDSILAKNIQYF
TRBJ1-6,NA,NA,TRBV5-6,TGTGCCAGCAGCATCCCGGACAGCGTCCAAACCTATTCACCCCTCCACTTT,CASSIPDSVQTYSPLHF
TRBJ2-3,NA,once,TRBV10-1,TGCGCCAGCAGTGAGGATCTAGCGTCTAGCACAGATACGCAGTATTTT,CASSEDLASSTDTQYF
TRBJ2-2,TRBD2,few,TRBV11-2,TGTGCCAGCAGCTTGGGGGTGACTAGCGGCACCGGGGAGCTGTTTTTT,CASSLGVTSGTGELFF
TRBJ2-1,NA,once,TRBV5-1,TGCGCCAGCAGCGAGGGCTCCTACAATGAGCAGTTCTTC,CASSEGSYNEQFF
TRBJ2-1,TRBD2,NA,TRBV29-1,TGCAGCGTTGGACCTGCCTTGGGGACTAGCGGGGCCCTCTACAATGAGCAGTTCTTC,CSVGPALGTSGALYNEQFF
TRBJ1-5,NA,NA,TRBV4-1,TGCGCCAGCAGCCAAGATGGGGGGCAGCCCCAGCATTTT,CASSQDGGQPQHF
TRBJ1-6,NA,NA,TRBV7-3,TGTGCCAGCAGCTTAGGAGGGTTAGTGGGAACGAATTCACCCCTCCACTTT,CASSLGGLVGTNSPLHF
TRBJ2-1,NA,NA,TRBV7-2,TGTGCCAGCGGGGCTGGACAGTCCTCTAATGAGCAGTTCTTC,CASGAGQSSNEQFF
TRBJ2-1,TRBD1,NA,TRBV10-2,TGCGCCAGCAGTGAGTACGAGGGACAGGGGTGGAATGAGCAGTTCTTC,CASSEYEGQGWNEQFF